This T cell receptor (beta chain) emerged from a study of shared clonotypes between healthy human individuals. CDR3 size: 15 residues. V was clipped by 5 bases and J by 6 bases, with 17 bases between them. The germline V gene encodes CDR1 LNHDA and CDR2 SQIVND (reference sequence). Using immunoSEQ multiplex PCR, the repertoire was profiled, and TCRdb retains in-frame clones only, with some absent. The table has approximately 640,000 clones, around 90% seen once; the top ten hold 34%. The receptor comes from a man younger than 35 in good health. Some clones in this sample may be carry-over from other donors' samples. This chain connects TRBV19 to TRBJ2-1, with TRBD1 as a possible D gene (7 bases). The source material was memory CD8+ T cells from PBMCs. Regarding subset: CD45RO+ cells pooled with CCR7-negative TemRA cells. CDR3 sequence (DNA): TGTGCCAGTAGTCCCCTCGCGGGGACAGTCAATGAGCAGTTCTTC. Translation gives CASSPLAGTVNEQFF.